The TCR beta chain described here comes from a study of cytomegalovirus exposure and HLA in healthy donors. V was shortened by 0 bases and J by 3 bases, with 11 bases between the two germline ends. Germline CDR1 and CDR2: MNHEY and SVGAGI. This CDR3 region has 16 residues. This clone was recorded once. With 60 Vbeta and 13 Jbeta primers, the PCR was carried out. The assay was immunoSEQ multiplex PCR, and TCRdb's table has in-frame clones only and misses some. The sample shows fewer than 110,000 clones, around three quarters of them seen only once. Sequenced material: PBMCs. The rearrangement joins TRBV6-5 to TRBJ2-2, with D possibly TRBD1 on 5 matching bases. This sequence originates from a man aged 30 to 39 in good health and CMV-seronegative. CDR3 DNA: TGTGCCAGCAGTTACTCGAATGTAGGGGACACCGGGGAGCTGTTTTTT. The encoded protein is CASSYSNVGDTGELFF.